Presented here are 17 T cell receptor beta chains from one specimen sequenced in a study of blood T cell repertoires in COVID-19 (dated by TCRdb to the early 2020s). Libraries came from the immunoSEQ multiplex PCR assay. The table was pulled from immuneACCESS by TCRdb, which kept in-frame rearrangements only. Such tables lose some clones; where checked, under half of the loss comes from unresolved V genes, and the rest has no known cause. In all, the sample holds 110,000 to 150,000 clones, and under 85% of those were seen once. Approximately 1.6% of the sample rests with the top ten. Sequenced input: PBMCs or T cells enriched from blood (not recorded which). Receptors originate from a woman younger than 30 who had been exposed to COVID-19.

The chain employs TRBV6-5 and TRBJ1-6; D uncertain. V was clipped by 3 bases and J by 6 bases, with 15 bases between them. The CDR3 extends over 16 amino acids. Germline CDR1 reads MNHEY; CDR2 reads SVGAGI. Here the CDR3 DNA reads TGTGCCAGCAGTTATCTAGCGCCCGGAGTTAATTCACCCCTCCACTTT. Translated: CASSYLAPGVNSPLHF.

The V and J genes are TRBV21-1 and TRBJ2-5; TRBD2, the table's D call, lacks a check against the DNA. TRBV21-1 is reported as a pseudogene. CDR3 length: 17 amino acids. Written as DNA, the CDR3 is TGTGCCAGCAGCAAAGCGGGGGCTAGCGGAGGGGAGGAGACCCAGTACTTC. Encoded protein: CASSKAGASGGEETQYF.

The V gene is TRBV19, the J gene TRBJ2-2; D call uncertain. CDR3 size: 14 residues. V dropped 3 bases and J dropped 6 bases, with 11 bases sitting between them. From germline, CDR1 is LNHDA and CDR2 SQIVND (reference sequence). CDR3 sequence reads: CASSIWSRAGELFF. The CDR3 DNA sequence: TGTGCCAGTAGTATCTGGAGTCGGGCCGGGGAGCTGTTTTTT.

The CDR3 DNA is TGTGCCAGCAGCTTGGGACTAGAGGAGACCCAGTACTTC. It yields the protein CASSLGLEETQYF. The V gene is TRBV7-9, the J gene TRBJ2-5; TRBD2 matches at 8 bases. The germline gives CDR1 SEHNR, CDR2 FQNEAQ (reference sequence). V shed 3 bases and J 5 bases; nucleotides not matched to a gene: 2. The CDR3 has 13 amino acids.

The gene calls are TRBV5-1 and TRBJ2-1, with D perhaps TRBD2 (5 bases). Per germline, CDR1 SGHRS and CDR2 YFSETQ. The CDR3 runs 16 residues. Trimming shortened V by 0 bases and J by 3 bases, and 13 bases separated the two germline ends. The DNA of the CDR3 is TGCGCCAGCAGCTTGGTGGCGTCTAGCTTCTACAATGAGCAGTTCTTC. It codes for CASSLVASSFYNEQFF.

The gene calls are TRBV28 and TRBJ2-1, with 8 nucleotides matching TRBD1. This CDR3 region has 11 residues. Germline assignment: CDR1 MDHEN and CDR2 SYDVKM. The ends lost 10 bases at V and 6 bases at J; junction bases unmatched: 2. The chain's CDR3 is CATGQGNEQFF. The DNA for the CDR3 is TGTGCCACCGGACAGGGCAATGAGCAGTTCTTC.

The V gene is TRBV7-6, the J gene TRBJ2-7; TRBD2 matches 10 bases. V gave up 3 bases and J gave up 2 bases; unmatched junction bases: 1. The CDR3 runs to 14 residues. The germline CDR1 and CDR2 sequences are SGHVS and FNYEAQ. CDR3 loop: CASSFSGRTYEQYF. The CDR3 nucleotides are TGTGCCAGCAGCTTTAGCGGGAGGACCTACGAGCAGTACTTC.

The chain carries TRBV4-1 and TRBJ2-7; 8 bases are shared with TRBD1. The length of the CDR3 is 15 residues. CDR1 and CDR2 from the germline V gene are MGHRA and YSYEKL. Trimming at V came to 1 base and at J to 3 bases, leaving 5 bases not matched to a gene. The CDR3 reads CASSQVTGGIYEQYF. DNA of the CDR3: TGCGCCAGCAGCCAAGTTACAGGGGGTATCTACGAGCAGTACTTC.

This rearrangement joins TRBV6-5 to TRBJ2-7; 7 bases match TRBD1. The germline V gene encodes CDR1 MNHEY and CDR2 SVGAGI. V was clipped by 6 bases and J by 6 bases; unmatched bases: 11. There are 14 residues in the CDR3. CDR3 bases: TGTGCCAGCAGAAACCAGGGGGATAGTAGCGAGCAGTACTTC. Translation: CASRNQGDSSEQYF.

This chain connects TRBV28 to TRBJ1-2; D gene uncertain. V lost 3 bases, J lost 3 bases, and 8 bases lay in between. The germline V gene has CDR1 MDHEN and CDR2 SYDVKM. The CDR3 is 13 residues long. The CDR3 loop is CASSFGQYYGYTF. CDR3 DNA sequence: TGTGCCAGCAGTTTTGGCCAGTACTATGGCTACACCTTC.

V and J are TRBV5-1 and TRBJ2-7, with 9 bases aligning to TRBD2. The trim removed 2 bases at V and 5 bases at J, leaving 5 bases unmatched. CDR1 SGHRS and CDR2 YFSETQ come from the germline V gene. This CDR3 is 14 amino acids long. The CDR3 protein is CASSFSGSTHEQYF. The CDR3 DNA follows: TGCGCCAGCAGCTTTAGCGGGAGTACCCACGAGCAGTACTTC.

The J gene is TRBJ1-2, the V gene TRBV28; no definite D call. The germline V and J ends were trimmed by 6 bases and 2 bases, with 7 bases remaining between them. Germline V gene lookup returns CDR1 MDHEN and CDR2 SYDVKM. The CDR3 spans 12 residues. CDR3 coding DNA: TGTGCCAGCAGCGCGAAAAACTATGGCTACACCTTC. Translation: CASSAKNYGYTF.

This sequence joins TRBV30 and TRBJ2-1; 7 bases map to TRBD2. The germline V gene encodes CDR1 GTSNPN and CDR2 SVGIG (reference sequence). This CDR3 contains 14 residues. The V segment lost 2 bases and the J segment 4 bases; nucleotides outside the gene matches: 5. CDR3 nucleotides: TGTGCCTGGAGTTTGGGGACTACATACAATGAGCAGTTCTTC. Encoded protein: CAWSLGTTYNEQFF.

This sequence joins TRBV9 and TRBJ1-4; no clear D. From germline, CDR1 is SGDLS and CDR2 YYNGEE. Trimming removed 7 bases at V and 8 bases at J, with 6 bases between. The CDR3 contains 10 residues. The CDR3 here is CASGGEKLFF. The CDR3, as DNA: TGTGCCAGCGGAGGAGAAAAACTGTTTTTT.

This clone was counted a single time. The J gene is TRBJ1-5, the V gene TRBV12-3 or TRBV12-4; TRBD1 is a possible D gene (6 bases). Trimming left V 5 bases short and J 5 bases short, with 10 bases between. The CDR3 has 13 amino acids. The CDR3 spells CASSRTGYQPQHF. CDR3 coding DNA: TGTGCCAGCAGTCGTACAGGGTATCAGCCCCAGCATTTT.

The chain is built from TRBV28 and TRBJ2-6, with unresolved D. The CDR3 extends over 16 amino acids. CDR1 and CDR2 (germline): MDHEN, SYDVKM. Trimming removed 3 bases at V and 0 bases at J, with 9 bases between. CDR3 DNA: TGTGCCAGCAGTTTGGCAGTGCACTCTGGGGCCAACGTCCTGACTTTC. Its translation: CASSLAVHSGANVLTF.

The CDR3 bases are TGTGCCAGCAGCTTAAATGGAAGGGGTCAGCCCCAGCATTTT. This translates into CASSLNGRGQPQHF. J is TRBJ1-5 and V is TRBV7-3; TRBD1 might be the D (5 bases). This CDR3 has 14 residues. V dropped 1 base and J dropped 6 bases, with 10 bases sitting between them. CDR1 and CDR2 (germline): SGHTA, FQGTGA.